The 3 T cell receptor beta chains in this list originate from one sample, sequenced in a study of T cells after yellow fever vaccination. From the 5' RACE reads, TCRdb called clonotypes with MiXCR, one entry per CDR3 protein. The data hold about 340,000 distinct CDR3 sequences, with approximately 13% observed a single time. Sequences were derived from CD4+ T cells sorted from PBMCs, sampled 15 days after the yellow fever booster vaccination. Receptor source: a man aged 18 to 35 who received the YFV17D yellow fever vaccine.

This clonotype was observed many times. V gene TRBV5-1 combines with J gene TRBJ2-5; D might be TRBD1 or TRBD2, each matching 5 bases. Deletions cut 1 base from V and 4 bases from J, with 8 bases between. The CDR3 extends over 13 amino acids. Germline V gene sequence: CDR1 SGHRS, CDR2 YFSETQ. The CDR3 sequence: CASSLYGTETQYF. The CDR3 DNA sequence: TGCGCCAGCAGCTTGTACGGGACAGAGACCCAGTACTTC.

This chain joins TRBV27 and TRBJ1-2, with 7 bases aligning to TRBD1. V shed 3 bases, J shed 4 bases, and the junction held 14 bases outside the gene matches. CDR3 length: 17 amino acids. Germline V lookup: CDR1 MNHEY, CDR2 SMNVEV (reference sequence). The CDR3 reads CASSLRRGLRYSYGYTF. CDR3 in DNA: TGTGCCAGCAGTTTGAGAAGGGGGCTCCGGTATAGCTATGGCTACACCTTC.

The gene calls are TRBV7-6 and TRBJ2-3; D is perhaps TRBD1 or TRBD2 (5 bases each). This CDR3 is 17 amino acids long. Germline-derived CDR1 and CDR2 are SGHVS and FNYEAQ. V shed 1 base and J shed 5 bases, with 19 bases lying between them. The CDR3 sequence is CASSLDAGTQAVDTQYF. CDR3 nucleotide sequence: TGTGCCAGCAGCTTAGACGCCGGGACCCAGGCGGTAGATACGCAGTATTTT.